Detailed here is one T cell receptor beta chain. Antigen specificity is unknown. J lost 4 bases, V lost 3 bases, and 6 bases had no gene match. The germline gives CDR1 MNHNS, CDR2 SASEGT. There are 15 residues in the CDR3. This specimen comes from a study of identical twins. cDNA molecules carried unique molecular identifiers, and template switching added a universal primer site. TCRdb passed the 5' RACE reads through MiXCR, listing each CDR3 protein once. This sample has 400,000 to 550,000 distinct CDR3 sequences, with 24% found just once. The study, taken as a whole, reports: Sharing of beta out-of-frame sequences by twins showed a weaker excess.

A further study also used this sample, focusing on T cells expressing NK-cell markers. Per that study: Seropositivity for HCMV was found in seven of the eight sequenced donors, with one seronegative.

The TCR was taken from a woman under 30 in good health. Sequencing was done on a sample of CD4+ T cells sorted from blood. The chain uses TRBV6-1 and TRBJ2-7; 10 bases map to TRBD1. CDR3 amino acids: CASSDTTGGSYEQYF. The CDR3 DNA follows: TGTGCCAGCAGTGACACGACAGGGGGCTCGTACGAGCAGTACTTC.